This T cell receptor (beta chain) was captured by sequencing in a study of T cell changes during pregnancy in multiple sclerosis. Sequencing was performed with immunoSEQ multiplex PCR; in TCRdb, only in-frame clones are kept and a portion is missing. The data hold under 70,000 clones, with 85% to 95% observed a single time. About this clone itself: This specimen includes other DNA sequences encoding the same CDR3.

The source of this sequence is a female donor in good health, enrolled as a control in a pregnancy study. The sample consisted of peripheral blood, taken in the third trimester of pregnancy.

The CDR3 loop is CASSLQGAEAFF. For the CDR3, the DNA is TGTGCCAGCTCCCTTCAGGGGGCTGAAGCTTTCTTT. The chain links TRBV18 to TRBJ1-1, with 7 bases that match TRBD1. This CDR3 region has 12 residues. The germline V gene encodes CDR1 KGHSH and CDR2 LQKENI. Germline trimming cut 6 bases from V and 6 bases from J; bases unmatched to any gene: 4.